The entry that follows covers one T cell receptor beta chain sequence. These data belong to a study of blood T cell repertoires in COVID-19. There are 14 residues in the CDR3. CDR1 and CDR2 (germline): SGDLS, YYNGEE. V was clipped by 0 bases and J by 10 bases, with 11 bases between them. TCRdb keeps only in-frame clones here, not all; method: immunoSEQ multiplex PCR. This sample has 310,000 or so clones, with roughly 89% found just once. The TCR originated in a woman between 18 and 29 years old who had recovered from COVID-19. Sequencing used PBMCs or T cells enriched from blood (not recorded which). The V and J genes are TRBV9 and TRBJ1-6, with unresolved D. In nucleotides, the CDR3 is TGTGCCAGCAGCGTAGCGGGGATCGGATCACCCCTCCACTTT. It codes for CASSVAGIGSPLHF.